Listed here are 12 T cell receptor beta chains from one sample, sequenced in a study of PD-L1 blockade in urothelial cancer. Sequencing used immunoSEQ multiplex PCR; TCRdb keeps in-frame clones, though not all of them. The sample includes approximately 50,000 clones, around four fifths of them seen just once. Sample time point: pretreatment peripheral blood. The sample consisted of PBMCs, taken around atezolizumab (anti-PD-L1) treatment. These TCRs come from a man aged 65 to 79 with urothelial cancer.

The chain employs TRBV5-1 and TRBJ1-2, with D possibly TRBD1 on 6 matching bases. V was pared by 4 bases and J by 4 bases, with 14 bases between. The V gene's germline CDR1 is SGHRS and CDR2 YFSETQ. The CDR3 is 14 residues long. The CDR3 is CASSPMGAGYGYTF. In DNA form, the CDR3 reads TGCGCCAGCAGCCCTATGGGGGCCGGCTATGGCTACACCTTC. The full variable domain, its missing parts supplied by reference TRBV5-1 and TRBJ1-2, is KAGVTQTPRYLIKTRGQQVTLSCSPISGHRSVSWYQQTPGQGLQFLFEYFSETQRNKGNFPGRFSGRQFSNSRSEMNVSTLELGDSALYLCASSPMGAGYGYTFGSGTRLTVV.

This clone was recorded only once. The CDR3 nucleotides read TGTGCCTGGACTGGTGCGGGGGGGCCCGTCACCGGGGAGCTGTTTTTT. Residues: CAWTGAGGPVTGELFF. V usage is TRBV30 and J usage is TRBJ2-2; 9 bases fit TRBD2. Trimming removed 4 bases from V and 4 bases from J; junction bases left unmatched: 10. The CDR3 loop spans 16 amino acids. Germline CDR1 is GTSNPN and CDR2 is SVGIG (reference sequence).

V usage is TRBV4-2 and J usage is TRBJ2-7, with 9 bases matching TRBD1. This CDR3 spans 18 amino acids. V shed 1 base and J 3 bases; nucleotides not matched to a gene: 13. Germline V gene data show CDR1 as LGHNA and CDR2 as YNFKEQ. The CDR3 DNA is TGTGCCAGCAGCCAAGGACAGTCCTTTGGACAGGGGCTCTACGAGCAGTACTTC. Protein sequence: CASSQGQSFGQGLYEQYF.

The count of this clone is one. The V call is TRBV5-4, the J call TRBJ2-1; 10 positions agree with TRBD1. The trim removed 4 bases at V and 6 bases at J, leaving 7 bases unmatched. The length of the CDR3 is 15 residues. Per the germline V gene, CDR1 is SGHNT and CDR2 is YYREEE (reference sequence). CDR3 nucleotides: TGTGCCAGCAGCCTACCGGGACAGGGGTTCAATGAGCAGTTCTTC. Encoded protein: CASSLPGQGFNEQFF. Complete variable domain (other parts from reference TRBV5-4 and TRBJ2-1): ETGVTQSPTHLIKTRGQQVTLRCSSQSGHNTVSWYQQALGQGPQFIFQYYREEENGRGNFPPRFSGLQFPNYSSELNVNALELDDSALYLCASSLPGQGFNEQFFGPGTRLTVL.

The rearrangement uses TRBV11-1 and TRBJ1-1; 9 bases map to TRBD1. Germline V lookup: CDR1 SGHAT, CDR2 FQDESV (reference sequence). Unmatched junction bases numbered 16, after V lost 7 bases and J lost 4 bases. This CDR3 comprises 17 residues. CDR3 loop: CASNYNSQGAGSTEAFF. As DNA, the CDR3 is TGTGCCAGCAACTATAACTCACAGGGGGCGGGTTCCACTGAAGCTTTCTTT.

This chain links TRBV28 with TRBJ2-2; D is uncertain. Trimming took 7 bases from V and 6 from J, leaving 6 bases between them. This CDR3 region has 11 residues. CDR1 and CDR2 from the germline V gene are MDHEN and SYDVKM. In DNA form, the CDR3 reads TGTGCCAGCACTGTTTCCGGGGAGCTGTTTTTT. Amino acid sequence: CASTVSGELFF.

CDR3 sequence reads: CASSTRTPSGANVLTF. The CDR3 nucleotides read TGTGCCAGCAGCACCCGGACACCCTCTGGGGCCAACGTCCTGACTTTC. This chain links TRBV7-9 with TRBJ2-6; tentative D call: TRBD1 (5 bases). Trimming took off 5 bases at V and 0 bases at J, with 11 bases between the two ends. This CDR3 region has 16 residues. From germline, CDR1 is SEHNR and CDR2 FQNEAQ (reference sequence).

The chain's CDR3 is CASSPDTGGELFF. The CDR3 DNA follows: TGTGCCAGCAGTCCCGACACAGGCGGGGAGCTGTTTTTT. The genes are TRBV6-5 and TRBJ2-2, with D perhaps matching TRBD1 (5 bases). Germline V lookup: CDR1 MNHEY, CDR2 SVGAGI. The CDR3 sequence is 13 residues long. Trimming took 5 bases from V and 7 from J, leaving 11 bases between them.

The CDR3 region is CASIRGGVGNTIYF. The CDR3 DNA sequence: TGTGCCAGCATTCGGGGAGGGGTTGGAAACACCATATATTTT. The V gene is TRBV28, the J gene TRBJ1-3, with D tentatively TRBD1 (5 bases). Between the trimmed V and J ends, which lost 7 bases and 3 bases, there was a span of 13 bases. The CDR3 contains 14 residues. Looked up from germline, CDR1 is MDHEN and CDR2 is SYDVKM.

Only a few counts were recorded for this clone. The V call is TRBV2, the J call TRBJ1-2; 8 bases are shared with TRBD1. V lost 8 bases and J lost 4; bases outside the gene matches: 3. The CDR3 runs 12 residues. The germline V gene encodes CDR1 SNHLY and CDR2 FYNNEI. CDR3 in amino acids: CASDTGGYGYTF. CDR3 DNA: TGTGCCAGCGACACAGGGGGCTATGGCTACACCTTC.

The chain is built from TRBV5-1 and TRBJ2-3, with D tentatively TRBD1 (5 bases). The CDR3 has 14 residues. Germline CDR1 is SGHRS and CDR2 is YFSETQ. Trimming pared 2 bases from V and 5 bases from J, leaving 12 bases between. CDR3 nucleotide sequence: TGCGCCAGCAGCTTAGGCAGGGCAGAAGATACGCAGTATTTT. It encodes CASSLGRAEDTQYF.

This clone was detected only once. CDR3 sequence: CASSDWTSGTQETQYF. CDR3 nucleotide sequence: TGTGCCAGCAGCGATTGGACTAGCGGAACCCAAGAGACCCAGTACTTC. V usage is TRBV9 and J usage is TRBJ2-5; 10 positions match TRBD2. CDR1 is SGDLS, CDR2 YYNGEE, per germline. Trimming took 3 bases from V and 1 from J; bases not matched to a gene: 6. This CDR3 region has 16 residues.